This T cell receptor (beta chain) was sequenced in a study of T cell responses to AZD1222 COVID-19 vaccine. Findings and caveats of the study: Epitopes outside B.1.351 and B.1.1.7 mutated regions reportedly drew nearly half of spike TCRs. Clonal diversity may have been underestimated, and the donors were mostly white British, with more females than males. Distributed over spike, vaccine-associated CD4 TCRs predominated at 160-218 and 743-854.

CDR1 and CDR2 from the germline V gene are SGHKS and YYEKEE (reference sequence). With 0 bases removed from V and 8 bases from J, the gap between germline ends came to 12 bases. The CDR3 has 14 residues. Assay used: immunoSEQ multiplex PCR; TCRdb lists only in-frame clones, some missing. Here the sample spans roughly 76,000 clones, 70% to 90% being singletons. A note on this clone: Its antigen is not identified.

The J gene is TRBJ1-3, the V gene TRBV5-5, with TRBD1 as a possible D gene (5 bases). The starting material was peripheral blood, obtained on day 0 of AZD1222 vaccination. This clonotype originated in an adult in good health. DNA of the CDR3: TGTGCCAGCAGCTTGGAAGGGTCGGGGCACACCATATATTTT. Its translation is CASSLEGSGHTIYF.